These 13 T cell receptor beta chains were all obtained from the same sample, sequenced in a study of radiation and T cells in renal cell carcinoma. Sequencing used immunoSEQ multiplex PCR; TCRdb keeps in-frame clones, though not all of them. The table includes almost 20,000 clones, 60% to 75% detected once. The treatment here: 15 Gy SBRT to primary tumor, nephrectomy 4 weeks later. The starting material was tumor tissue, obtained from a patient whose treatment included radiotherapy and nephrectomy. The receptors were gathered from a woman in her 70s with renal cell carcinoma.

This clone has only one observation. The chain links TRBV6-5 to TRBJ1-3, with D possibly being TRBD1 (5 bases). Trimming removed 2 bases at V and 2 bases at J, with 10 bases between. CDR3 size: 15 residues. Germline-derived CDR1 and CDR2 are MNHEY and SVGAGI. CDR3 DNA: TGTGCCAGCAGTTACCAGGGAGGGACTGGAAACACCATATATTTT. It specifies CASSYQGGTGNTIYF.

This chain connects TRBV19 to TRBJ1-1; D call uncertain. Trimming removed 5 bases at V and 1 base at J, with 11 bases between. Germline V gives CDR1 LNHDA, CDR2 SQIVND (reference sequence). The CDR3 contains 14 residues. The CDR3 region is CASSFGNRNTEAFF. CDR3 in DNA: TGTGCCAGTAGTTTCGGGAATCGGAACACTGAAGCTTTCTTT.

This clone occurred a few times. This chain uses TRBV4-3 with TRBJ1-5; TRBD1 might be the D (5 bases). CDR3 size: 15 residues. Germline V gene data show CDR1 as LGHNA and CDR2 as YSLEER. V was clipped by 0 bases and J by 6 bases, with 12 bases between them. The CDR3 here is CASSQETGARQPQHF. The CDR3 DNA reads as TGCGCCAGCAGCCAAGAGACCGGGGCCCGTCAGCCCCAGCATTTT.

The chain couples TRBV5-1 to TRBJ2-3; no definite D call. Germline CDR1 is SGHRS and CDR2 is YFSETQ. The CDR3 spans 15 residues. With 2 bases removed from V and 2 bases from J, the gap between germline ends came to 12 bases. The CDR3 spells CASSLGPTITDTQYF. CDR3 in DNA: TGCGCCAGCAGCTTAGGCCCAACGATCACAGATACGCAGTATTTT.

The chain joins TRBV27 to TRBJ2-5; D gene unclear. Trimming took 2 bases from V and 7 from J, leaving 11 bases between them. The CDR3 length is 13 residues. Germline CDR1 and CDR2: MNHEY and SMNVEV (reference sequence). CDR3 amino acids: CASSLTPMGTQYF. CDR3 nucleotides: TGTGCCAGCAGTTTAACCCCAATGGGGACCCAGTACTTC.

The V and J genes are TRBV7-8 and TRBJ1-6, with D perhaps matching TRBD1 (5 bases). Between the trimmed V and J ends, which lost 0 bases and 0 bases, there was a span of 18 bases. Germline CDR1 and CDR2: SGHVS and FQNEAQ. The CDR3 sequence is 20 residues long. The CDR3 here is CASSLAPLDIFSSYNSPLHF. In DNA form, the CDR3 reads TGTGCCAGCAGCTTAGCCCCCCTGGACATCTTCAGCTCCTATAATTCACCCCTCCACTTT.

The CDR3 nucleotides are TGTGCCAGCAGTGGGACAGGGGGCTGGTCACCCCTCCACTTT. Its protein product is CASSGTGGWSPLHF. The chain combines TRBV25-1 with TRBJ1-6; the match to TRBD1 covers 11 bases. The V gene end was trimmed by 4 bases and the J gene end by 10 bases; junction bases not matched to a gene: 3. The germline CDR1 and CDR2 sequences are MGHDK and SYGVNS. This CDR3 spans 14 amino acids. Filled out from reference TRBV25-1 and TRBJ1-6, the complete variable domain reads EADIYQTPRYLVIGTGKKITLECSQTMGHDKMYWYQQDPGMELHLIHYSYGVNSTEKGDLSSESTVSRIRTEHFPLTLESARPSHTSQYLCASSGTGGWSPLHFGNGTRLTVT.

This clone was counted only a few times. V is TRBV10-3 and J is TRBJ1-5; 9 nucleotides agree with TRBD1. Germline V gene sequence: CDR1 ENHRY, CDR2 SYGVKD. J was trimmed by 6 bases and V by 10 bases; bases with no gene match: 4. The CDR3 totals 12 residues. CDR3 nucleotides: TGTGCCACAGGACAGGGGAGTCAGCCCCAGCATTTT. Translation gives CATGQGSQPQHF.

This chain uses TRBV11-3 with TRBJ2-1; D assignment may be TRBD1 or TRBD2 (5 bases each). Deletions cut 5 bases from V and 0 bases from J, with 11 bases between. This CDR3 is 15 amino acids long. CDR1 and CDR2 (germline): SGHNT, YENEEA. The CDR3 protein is CASSPEGNSYNEQFF. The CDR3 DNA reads TGTGCCAGCAGCCCAGAGGGGAACTCCTACAATGAGCAGTTCTTC.

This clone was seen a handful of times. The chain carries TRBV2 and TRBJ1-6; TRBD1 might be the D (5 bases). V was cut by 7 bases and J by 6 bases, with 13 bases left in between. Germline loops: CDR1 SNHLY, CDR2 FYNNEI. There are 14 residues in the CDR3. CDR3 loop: CASTPSGVNSPLHF. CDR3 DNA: TGTGCCAGCACTCCATCGGGGGTTAATTCACCCCTCCACTTT.

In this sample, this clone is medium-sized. The CDR3 nucleotides read TGTGCCAGCAGCTTAGCAGAGATTGGCTATGGCTACACCTTC. It is translated as CASSLAEIGYGYTF. The chain has TRBV7-9 and TRBJ1-2; D is unresolved. Deletions cut 0 bases from V and 4 bases from J, with 9 bases between. The CDR3 spans 14 residues. Germline V gives CDR1 SEHNR, CDR2 FQNEAQ (reference sequence).

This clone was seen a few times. In nucleotides, the CDR3 is TGCGCCAGCAGCTTAACGGGACAGGTTAACTATGGCTACACCTTC. Residues: CASSLTGQVNYGYTF. This chain uses TRBV5-1 with TRBJ1-2; TRBD1 agrees at 8 bases. CDR1 is SGHRS, CDR2 YFSETQ, per germline. V lost 2 bases and J lost 1; bases outside the gene matches: 4. The CDR3 spans 15 residues.

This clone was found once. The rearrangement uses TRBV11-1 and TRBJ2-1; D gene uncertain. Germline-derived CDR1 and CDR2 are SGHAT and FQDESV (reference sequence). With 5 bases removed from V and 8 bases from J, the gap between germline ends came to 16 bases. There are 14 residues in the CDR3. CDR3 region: CASSPPLGSHEQFF. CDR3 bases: TGTGCCAGCAGCCCCCCGCTCGGTAGCCATGAGCAGTTCTTC.